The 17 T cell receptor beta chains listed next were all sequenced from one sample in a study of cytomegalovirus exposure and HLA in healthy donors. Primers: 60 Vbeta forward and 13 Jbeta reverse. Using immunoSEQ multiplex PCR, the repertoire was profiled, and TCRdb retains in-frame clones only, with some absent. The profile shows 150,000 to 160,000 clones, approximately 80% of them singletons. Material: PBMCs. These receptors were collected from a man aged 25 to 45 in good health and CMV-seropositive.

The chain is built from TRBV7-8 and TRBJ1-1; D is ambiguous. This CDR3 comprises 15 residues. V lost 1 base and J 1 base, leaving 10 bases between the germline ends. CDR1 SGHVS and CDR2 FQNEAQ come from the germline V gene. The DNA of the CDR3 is TGTGCCAGCAGCTTAGAACCCGCGGCGAACACTGAAGCTTTCTTT. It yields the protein CASSLEPAANTEAFF.

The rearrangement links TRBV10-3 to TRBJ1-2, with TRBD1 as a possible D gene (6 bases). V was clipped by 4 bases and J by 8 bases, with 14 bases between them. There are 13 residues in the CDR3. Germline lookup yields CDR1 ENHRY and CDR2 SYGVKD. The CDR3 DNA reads TGTGCCATCAGTGGGTCTCAGCAGGGGGGCTACACCTTC. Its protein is CAISGSQQGGYTF.

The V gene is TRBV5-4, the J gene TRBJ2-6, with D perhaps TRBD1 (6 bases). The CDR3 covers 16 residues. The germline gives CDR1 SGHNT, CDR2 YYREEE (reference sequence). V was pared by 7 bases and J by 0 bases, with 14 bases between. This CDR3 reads CASSSGTPSGANVLTF. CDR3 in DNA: TGTGCCAGCTCTTCCGGGACACCCTCTGGGGCCAACGTCCTGACTTTC.

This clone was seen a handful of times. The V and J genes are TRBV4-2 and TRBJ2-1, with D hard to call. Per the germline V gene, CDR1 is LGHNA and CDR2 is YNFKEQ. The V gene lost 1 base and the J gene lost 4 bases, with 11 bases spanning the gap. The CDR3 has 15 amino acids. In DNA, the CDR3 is TGTGCCAGCAGCCAAGCCTCTCGCGGATACAATGAGCAGTTCTTC. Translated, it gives CASSQASRGYNEQFF.

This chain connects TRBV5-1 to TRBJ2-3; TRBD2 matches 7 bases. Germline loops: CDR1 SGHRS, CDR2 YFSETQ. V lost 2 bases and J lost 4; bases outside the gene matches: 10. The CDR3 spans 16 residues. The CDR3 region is CASSFSSGLTPDTQYF. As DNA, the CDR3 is TGCGCCAGCAGCTTTTCTAGCGGCCTTACCCCAGATACGCAGTATTTT.

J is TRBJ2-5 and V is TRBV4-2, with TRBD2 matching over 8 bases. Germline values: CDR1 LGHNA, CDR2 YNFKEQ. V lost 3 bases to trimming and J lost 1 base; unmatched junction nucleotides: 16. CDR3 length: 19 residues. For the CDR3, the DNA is TGTGCCAGCAGCCATGACTACGCTTATAGCGGGGATGTCCAAGAGACCCAGTACTTC. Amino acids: CASSHDYAYSGDVQETQYF.

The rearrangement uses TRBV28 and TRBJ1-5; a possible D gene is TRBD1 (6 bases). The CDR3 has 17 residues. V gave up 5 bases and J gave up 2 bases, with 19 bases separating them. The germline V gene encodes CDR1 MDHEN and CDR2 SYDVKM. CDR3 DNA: TGTGCCAGCAGTCCCTGGGGTGGCAGGGGCGGCAATCAGCCCCAGCATTTT. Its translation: CASSPWGGRGGNQPQHF.

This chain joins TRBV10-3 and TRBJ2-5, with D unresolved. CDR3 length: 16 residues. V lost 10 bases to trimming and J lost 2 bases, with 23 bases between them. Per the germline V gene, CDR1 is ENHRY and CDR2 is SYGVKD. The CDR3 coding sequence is TGTGCCACCAGGCCTCACCTAGGTCTCGGGCAAGAGACCCAGTACTTC. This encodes CATRPHLGLGQETQYF.

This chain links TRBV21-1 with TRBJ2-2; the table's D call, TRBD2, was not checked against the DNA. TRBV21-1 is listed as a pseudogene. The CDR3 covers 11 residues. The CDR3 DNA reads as TGTGCCAGCGCGGGCACCGGGGAGCTGTTTTTT. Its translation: CASAGTGELFF.

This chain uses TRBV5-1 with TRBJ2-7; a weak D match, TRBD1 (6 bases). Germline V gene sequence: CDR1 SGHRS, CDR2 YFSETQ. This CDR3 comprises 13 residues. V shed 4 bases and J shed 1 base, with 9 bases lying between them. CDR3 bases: TGCGCCAGCAGCGCGGACAGTTCCTACGAGCAGTACTTC. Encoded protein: CASSADSSYEQYF.

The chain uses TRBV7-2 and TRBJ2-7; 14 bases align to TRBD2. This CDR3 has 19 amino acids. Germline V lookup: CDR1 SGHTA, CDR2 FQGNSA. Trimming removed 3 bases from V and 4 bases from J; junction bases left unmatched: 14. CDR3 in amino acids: CASSLDKMGLAGALYEQYF. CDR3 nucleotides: TGTGCCAGCAGCTTGGATAAGATGGGACTAGCGGGGGCATTATACGAGCAGTACTTC.

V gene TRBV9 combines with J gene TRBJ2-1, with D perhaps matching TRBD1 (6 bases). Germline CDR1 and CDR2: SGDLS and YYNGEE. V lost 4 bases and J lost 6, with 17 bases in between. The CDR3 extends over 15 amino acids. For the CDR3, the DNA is TGTGCCAGCAGCCGACAGGAGCTCTACTCCAATGAGCAGTTCTTC. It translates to CASSRQELYSNEQFF. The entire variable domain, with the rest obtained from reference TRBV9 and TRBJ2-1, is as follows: DSGVTQTPKHLITATGQRVTLRCSPRSGDLSVYWYQQSLDQGLQFLIQYYNGEERAKGNILERFSAQQFPDLHSELNLSSLELGDSALYFCASSRQELYSNEQFFGPGTRLTVL.

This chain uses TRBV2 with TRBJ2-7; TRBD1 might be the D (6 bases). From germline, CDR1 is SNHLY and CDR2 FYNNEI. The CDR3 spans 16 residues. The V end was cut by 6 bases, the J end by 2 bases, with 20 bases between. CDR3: CASRIRDTEQTYEQYF. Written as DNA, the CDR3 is TGTGCCAGCAGGATCCGGGACACGGAACAGACCTACGAGCAGTACTTC.

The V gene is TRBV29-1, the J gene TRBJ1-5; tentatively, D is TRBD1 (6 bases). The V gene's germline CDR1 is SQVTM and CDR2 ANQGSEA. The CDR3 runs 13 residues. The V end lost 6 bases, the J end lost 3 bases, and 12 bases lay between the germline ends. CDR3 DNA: TGCAGCGTACTTCAGGGGAACAATCAGCCCCAGCATTTT. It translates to CSVLQGNNQPQHF.

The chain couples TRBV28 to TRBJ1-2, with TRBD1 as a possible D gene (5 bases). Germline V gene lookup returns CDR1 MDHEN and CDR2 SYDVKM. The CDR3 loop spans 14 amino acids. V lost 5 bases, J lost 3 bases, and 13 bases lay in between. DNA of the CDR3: TGTGCCAGCAGTCCTAATACAGGTTACTATGGCTACACCTTC. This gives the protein CASSPNTGYYGYTF.

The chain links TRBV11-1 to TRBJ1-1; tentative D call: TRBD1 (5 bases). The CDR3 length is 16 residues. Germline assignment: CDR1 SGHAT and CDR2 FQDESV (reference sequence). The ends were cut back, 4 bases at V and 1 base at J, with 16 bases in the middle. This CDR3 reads CASSSPQDTGNTEAFF. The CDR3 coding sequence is TGTGCCAGCAGCTCCCCTCAGGACACGGGGAACACTGAAGCTTTCTTT.

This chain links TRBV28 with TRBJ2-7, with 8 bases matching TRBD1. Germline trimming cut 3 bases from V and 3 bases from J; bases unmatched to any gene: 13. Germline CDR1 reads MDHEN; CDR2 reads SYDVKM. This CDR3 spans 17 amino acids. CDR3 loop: CASSFGDLQDRVYEQYF. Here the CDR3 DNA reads TGTGCCAGCAGTTTCGGGGACTTACAGGACAGGGTCTACGAGCAGTACTTC.